This T cell receptor beta chain was sequenced during a study of Ad26.COV2.S vaccination and SARS-CoV-2 variants. Treatment reported: roughly 20 received Ad26.COV2.S at low or high dose, single or two shots; about 5 received placebo; per-sample allocation not given. Samples were taken on day 63 after the first vaccine or placebo injection. Sequencing used immunoSEQ multiplex PCR; TCRdb keeps in-frame clones, though not all of them. The sample has 350,000 to 500,000 clones; about 92% are singletons. This CDR3 is built from 15 residues. Per the germline V gene, CDR1 is SGHAT and CDR2 is FQNNGV. V lost 2 bases, J lost 3 bases, and 13 bases lay in between.

Source: peripheral blood, taken in a trial of Ad26.COV2.S vaccine versus placebo. The receptor comes from a person aged 18-65 years who received the Ad26.COV2.S COVID-19 vaccine or a placebo. The chain carries TRBV11-2 and TRBJ2-5; D uncertain. In DNA form, the CDR3 reads TGTGCCAGCAGCTTAAAAGAGTTTCGAGAAGAGACCCAGTACTTC. As protein: CASSLKEFREETQYF.